Listed below are T cell receptor beta chains from one sample, sequenced in a study of tumor T cells in aggressive B-cell lymphoma. TCRdb keeps only in-frame clones here, not all; method: immunoSEQ multiplex PCR. The sample records about 11,000 clones, around 90% being singletons. Sequenced input: tumor tissue. These receptors were collected from an adult with diffuse large B cell lymphoma. The CDR3 runs from the conserved cysteine through the conserved F or W. The D gene is left open where the match is weak. Some rows mark clone size as missing; the rest say once, few, many or name a class of expanded clone.

D gene	J gene	clone size	V gene	CDR3 protein	CDR3 DNA
NA	TRBJ2-7	once	TRBV25-1	CASSEFSRVAEQYF	TGTGCCAGCAGTGAATTCTCCAGGGTAGCCGAGCAGTACTTC
TRBD1	TRBJ2-7	NA	TRBV20-1	CSAVQGDEQYF	TGCAGTGCAGTACAGGGGGACGAGCAGTACTTC
NA	TRBJ1-1	NA	TRBV4-1	CASSQGGNTEAFF	TGCGCCAGCAGCCAGGGGGGGAACACTGAAGCTTTCTTT
TRBD1	TRBJ2-7	NA	TRBV7-9	CASTRDRGYEQYF	TGTGCCTCGACCCGGGACAGGGGTTACGAGCAGTACTTC
NA	TRBJ2-5	NA	TRBV2	CASSELVGTQETQYF	TGTGCCAGCAGTGAATTGGTAGGGACACAAGAGACCCAGTACTTC
NA	TRBJ2-7	NA	TRBV4-2	CASSPQAGSATYEQYF	TGTGCCAGCAGCCCGCAGGCCGGTTCCGCCACCTACGAGCAGTACTTC
TRBD1	TRBJ1-2	NA	TRBV6-5	CASSKQGAAGYGYTF	TGTGCCAGCAGTAAGCAGGGGGCTGCAGGCTATGGCTACACCTTC
NA	TRBJ1-2	NA	TRBV20-1	CGGQDGYGYTF	TGCGGGGGCCAAGATGGCTATGGCTACACCTTC
TRBD2	TRBJ2-2	NA	TRBV7-6	CASSFVAGGAGELFF	TGTGCCAGCAGCTTTGTAGCGGGAGGCGCCGGGGAGCTGTTTTTT
NA	TRBJ1-1	NA	TRBV13	CASSGRGRGNTEAFF	TGTGCCAGTAGCGGACGCGGTAGGGGGAACACTGAAGCTTTCTTT
NA	TRBJ1-3	NA	TRBV6-6	CASTEDSSSGNTIYF	TGTGCCAGCACGGAGGACAGCAGCTCTGGAAACACCATATATTTT
NA	TRBJ1-2	NA	TRBV19	CASSLHGLNLGYTF	TGTGCCAGTAGTCTTCACGGACTGAATCTTGGCTACACCTTC
NA	TRBJ2-5	NA	TRBV6-1	CASSEYSAGKETQYF	TGTGCCAGCAGTGAATACAGCGCAGGGAAAGAGACCCAGTACTTC
NA	TRBJ1-1	NA	TRBV19	CASSIGTVPRAFF	TGTGCCAGTAGTATAGGGACAGTGCCCCGGGCTTTCTTT
NA	TRBJ1-1	NA	TRBV11-3	CASSLESNTEAFF	TGTGCCAGCAGCTTAGAGAGCAACACTGAAGCTTTCTTT
NA	TRBJ2-3	NA	TRBV4-2	CASSPNAGRVSTDTQYF	TGTGCCAGCAGCCCCAATGCGGGGCGGGTGAGCACAGATACGCAGTATTTT
NA	TRBJ2-7	NA	TRBV6-5	CASSYHNSYEQYF	TGTGCCAGCAGTTACCATAACAGCTACGAGCAGTACTTC
TRBD2	TRBJ2-1	NA	TRBV7-3	CASSLSGGSYNEQFF	TGTGCCAGCAGCCTCAGCGGGGGCTCCTACAATGAGCAGTTCTTC
NA	TRBJ2-7	NA	TRBV30	CAWSFGSLIYEQYF	TGTGCCTGGAGTTTCGGGAGTCTGATCTACGAGCAGTACTTC
TRBD2	TRBJ2-3	NA	TRBV7-3	CASSEEREIDTQYF	TGTGCCAGCAGCGAGGAGCGGGAGATAGATACGCAGTATTTT
TRBD2	TRBJ2-7	once	TRBV10-3	CAISGTSGSPEQYF	TGTGCCATCAGTGGGACTAGCGGGAGTCCCGAGCAGTACTTC
NA	TRBJ2-5	NA	TRBV6-6	CASSPRVETQYF	TGTGCCAGCAGCCCACGGGTCGAGACCCAGTACTTC
TRBD1	TRBJ2-2	NA	TRBV5-4	CASSLGQGPTGELFF	TGTGCCAGCAGCTTGGGACAGGGGCCCACCGGGGAGCTGTTTTTT
TRBD1	TRBJ1-2	NA	TRBV10-3	CAMADRGLNYGYTF	TGTGCCATGGCTGACAGGGGATTAAACTATGGCTACACCTTC
TRBD1	TRBJ1-4	NA	TRBV9	CVSSVEGTANEKLFF	TGTGTCAGCAGCGTAGAAGGGACAGCTAATGAAAAACTGTTTTTT
TRBD2	TRBJ2-5	NA	TRBV4-1	CASSQDFGLAGGINQETQYF	TGCGCCAGCAGCCAAGATTTCGGACTAGCGGGGGGGATAAACCAAGAGACCCAGTACTTC
TRBD1	TRBJ2-1	NA	TRBV30	CAWSVNPGQGYNEQFF	TGTGCCTGGAGTGTAAATCCGGGACAGGGGTACAATGAGCAGTTCTTC
NA	TRBJ1-5	NA	TRBV6-6	CASSLKDGGDQPQHF	TGTGCCAGCAGTCTGAAAGACGGCGGCGATCAGCCCCAGCATTTT
NA	TRBJ1-2	NA	TRBV5-6	CASSFPGEGNYGYTF	TGTGCCAGCAGCTTTCCAGGGGAGGGAAACTATGGCTACACCTTC
NA	TRBJ1-2	NA	TRBV5-6	CASSFPPVDYGYTF	TGTGCCAGCAGCTTCCCCCCAGTTGACTATGGCTACACCTTC
NA	TRBJ1-4	once	TRBV28	CASSLTGAANEKLFF	TGTGCCAGCAGTTTGACCGGTGCGGCTAATGAAAAACTGTTTTTT
NA	TRBJ2-1	NA	TRBV23-1	CASSHPLLAGNEQFF	TGCGCCAGCAGTCACCCCCTACTGGCGGGTAATGAGCAGTTCTTC
NA	TRBJ1-1	NA	TRBV5-1	CASSLSGITEAFF	TGCGCCAGCAGCTTGTCAGGGATCACTGAAGCTTTCTTT
TRBD1	TRBJ1-6	few	TRBV7-3	CASSLGPRTGDSPLHF	TGTGCCAGCAGCTTAGGGCCGAGGACAGGGGATTCACCCCTCCACTTT
NA	TRBJ2-3	few	TRBV19	CASRPRQLTDTQYF	TGTGCCAGTAGGCCCCGACAGCTCACAGATACGCAGTATTTT
NA	TRBJ1-2	NA	TRBV18	CASSPLTGYGYTF	TGTGCCAGCTCACCGCTAACAGGCTATGGCTACACCTTC
TRBD1	TRBJ2-1	NA	TRBV5-1	CASSPGTGIYNEQFF	TGCGCCAGCAGTCCCGGGACAGGGATATACAATGAGCAGTTCTTC
TRBD1	TRBJ1-4	NA	TRBV6-6	CASSYGTATNEKLFF	TGTGCCAGCAGTTACGGGACAGCAACTAATGAAAAACTGTTTTTT
TRBD1	TRBJ1-3	few	TRBV6-5	CASRPGTGRNTIYF	TGTGCCAGCAGACCTGGGACAGGGAGAAACACCATATATTTT
NA	TRBJ1-1	NA	TRBV15	CATSRGASMNTEAFF	TGTGCCACCAGCAGAGGGGCAAGCATGAACACTGAAGCTTTCTTT
NA	TRBJ2-2	NA	TRBV7-3	CASSLLGGINTGELFF	TGTGCCAGCAGCTTATTAGGAGGGATTAACACCGGGGAGCTGTTTTTT
TRBD1	TRBJ2-2	NA	TRBV11-2	CASSLRTGAFTGELFF	TGTGCCAGCAGCTTAAGGACAGGAGCATTTACCGGGGAGCTGTTTTTT
TRBD2	TRBJ2-5	once	TRBV9	CASSLGTSGYIQETQYF	TGTGCCAGCAGCCTAGGGACTAGCGGCTATATACAAGAGACCCAGTACTTC
TRBD2	TRBJ2-5	NA	TRBV28	CASSPAGDPGETQYF	TGTGCCAGCAGTCCAGCGGGGGACCCTGGAGAGACCCAGTACTTC
TRBD1	TRBJ1-5	NA	TRBV7-9	CASSRDRSNQPQHF	TGTGCCAGCAGCCGGGACAGGAGCAATCAGCCCCAGCATTTT
NA	TRBJ2-3	NA	TRBV11-3	CASSSPPTSTDTQYF	TGTGCCAGCAGCTCACCACCCACTAGCACAGATACGCAGTATTTT
NA	TRBJ2-2	NA	TRBV7-3	CASSSVGGLPNGELFF	TGTGCCAGCAGCTCTGTGGGGGGGCTCCCTAACGGGGAGCTGTTTTTT
NA	TRBJ1-5	NA	TRBV12-5	CASGFNPGRVNQPQHF	TGTGCTAGTGGGTTTAACCCGGGCAGGGTCAATCAGCCCCAGCATTTT
NA	TRBJ2-1	NA	TRBV6-1	CASSTGEAGEQFF	TGTGCCAGCAGTACCGGGGAAGCTGGTGAGCAGTTCTTC
NA	TRBJ1-1	few	TRBV29-1	CSVEVLTGNTEAFF	TGCAGCGTTGAAGTTCTTACAGGGAACACTGAAGCTTTCTTT
NA	TRBJ2-1	once	TRBV30	CAWSLDAGWALNEQFF	TGTGCCTGGAGCCTTGACGCAGGGTGGGCGCTCAATGAGCAGTTCTTC
NA	TRBJ1-3	NA	TRBV6-5	CASSYGPRSGNTIYF	TGTGCCAGCAGTTACGGGCCACGCTCTGGAAACACCATATATTTT
NA	TRBJ1-4	NA	TRBV6-5	CASSYGGQNEKLFF	TGTGCCAGCAGTTACGGAGGGCAGAACGAAAAACTGTTTTTT
TRBD1	TRBJ2-1	NA	TRBV6-5	CASSYKDRVSNEQFF	TGTGCCAGCAGTTATAAGGACAGGGTGAGCAATGAGCAGTTCTTC